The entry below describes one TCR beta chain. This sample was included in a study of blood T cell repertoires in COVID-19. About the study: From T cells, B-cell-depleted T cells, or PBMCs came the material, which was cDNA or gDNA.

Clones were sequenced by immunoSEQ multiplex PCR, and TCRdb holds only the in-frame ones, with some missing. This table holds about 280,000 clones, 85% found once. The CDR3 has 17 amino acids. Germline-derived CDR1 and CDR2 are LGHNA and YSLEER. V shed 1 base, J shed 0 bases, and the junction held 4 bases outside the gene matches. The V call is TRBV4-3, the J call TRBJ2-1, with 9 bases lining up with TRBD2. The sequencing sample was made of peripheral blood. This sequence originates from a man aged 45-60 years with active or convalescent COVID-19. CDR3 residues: CASSQGISGSSYNEQFF. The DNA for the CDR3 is TGCGCCAGCAGCCAAGGCATTAGCGGGAGCTCCTACAATGAGCAGTTCTTC.